This T cell receptor beta chain was recorded in a study of shared clonotypes between healthy human individuals. Study background: The donors, two women and a few men, were aged 18 to 49. Each donor had three CD4 naive, three CD4 memory, two CD8 naive and one CD8 memory plate.

Clones were sequenced by immunoSEQ multiplex PCR, and TCRdb holds only the in-frame ones, with some missing. The profile covers millions of clones, with around nine tenths appearing a single time and 0.11% to 0.15% taken by the ten largest. Trimming took 0 bases from V and 2 from J; bases not matched to a gene: 8. Germline CDR1 is SGDLS and CDR2 is YYNGEE. There are 17 residues in the CDR3. As concerns this clone: Its antigen remains unknown.

Study-wide results and caveats: Generally, naive subsets (rather than memory subsets) showed larger estimated richness.

The TCR comes from a man in his late teens or twenties in good health. V usage is TRBV9 and J usage is TRBJ2-1; 7 bases are a match to TRBD2. Sequences were obtained from naive CD4+ T cells sorted from blood. Subset denoted: CD45RA+ positively selected. The CDR3 DNA reads as TGTGCCAGCAGCGTAGGGCTAGCGGAGGTTACCTACAATGAGCAGTTCTTC. Protein: CASSVGLAEVTYNEQFF.